The TCR beta chain described here comes from a study of blood T cell repertoires in COVID-19. The wider study: The study drew acute and convalescent COVID-19 samples from the United States, Italy and Spain.

V was pared by 5 bases and J by 0 bases, with 10 bases between. The CDR3 totals 14 residues. Germline V gives CDR1 SGHRS, CDR2 YFSETQ. In the original analysis: Amplification from reference gene primers served as the basis for estimated nucleated cell counts. Sequencing used immunoSEQ multiplex PCR; TCRdb keeps in-frame clones, though not all of them. The V and J calls and the clone size are those of that table, but D and trimming were determined from the DNA. The sample yields around 200,000 clones, roughly 84% seen once. The sequence was collected from a human donor with acute or convalescent COVID-19. The donor label of this sample is uncertain. This chain links TRBV5-1 with TRBJ2-3; D call uncertain. Material for sequencing was peripheral blood. This chain's CDR3 is CASSLDTSTDTQYF. The CDR3 DNA sequence: TGCGCCAGCAGTTTAGACACTAGCACAGATACGCAGTATTTT.